The rows below give T cell receptor beta chains drawn from one sample of a study of blood T cell repertoires in COVID-19. Measured with immunoSEQ multiplex PCR; TCRdb has only the in-frame clones, and not every one. Of over 250,000 clones in the sample, around 89% were seen once. What was sequenced was PBMCs or T cells enriched from blood (not recorded which). The receptors shown here come from a man between 40 and 49 years old who had recovered from COVID-19. Each CDR3 is given with its conserved first and last residue. The D gene is left open where the match is weak. Part of the rows lack a size; the others show once, few, many or a class for expanded clones.

v_call,d_call,j_call,clone_size,cdr3_nt,cdr3_aa
TRBV27,TRBD2,TRBJ2-1,NA,TGTGCCAGCAGTTCGGGAGGGGTTGAGCAGTTCTTC,CASSSGGVEQFF
TRBV9,NA,TRBJ2-5,NA,TGTGCCAGCAGCCTGACAGACTTTTTATCAGGAGAGACCCAGTACTTC,CASSLTDFLSGETQYF
TRBV5-1,NA,TRBJ1-1,NA,TGCGCCAGCAGCTTGGAGTCTGAGCTGAACACTGAAGCTTTCTTT,CASSLESELNTEAFF
TRBV28,TRBD1,TRBJ2-3,NA,TGTGCCAGCAGTTTACCGGGACAGGGAACAGATACGCAGTATTTT,CASSLPGQGTDTQYF
TRBV5-1,TRBD1,TRBJ1-1,NA,TGCGCCAGCAGCTTGGCCAAGGGGGCGACCTTTGAAGCTTTCTTT,CASSLAKGATFEAFF
TRBV14,TRBD1,TRBJ1-3,NA,TGTGCCAGCAGCCGGATACAGGGGGTGTCCGGAAACACCATATATTTT,CASSRIQGVSGNTIYF
TRBV30,TRBD1,TRBJ2-3,NA,TGTGCCTGGAGTGTACAGGGGGGCACAGATACGCAGTATTTT,CAWSVQGGTDTQYF
TRBV10-3,NA,TRBJ2-7,NA,TGTGCCATCAGTGCGCGGCAGGGGCTCTACGAGCAGTACTTC,CAISARQGLYEQYF
TRBV9,NA,TRBJ2-2,once,TGTGCCAGCAGCGTCAGGGACACCTCCACCGGGGAGCTGTTTTTT,CASSVRDTSTGELFF
TRBV3-1/TRBV3-2,TRBD1,TRBJ1-5,NA,TGTGCCAGCAGAGGGGGCCCGGGGCAGCCCCAGCATTTT,CASRGGPGQPQHF